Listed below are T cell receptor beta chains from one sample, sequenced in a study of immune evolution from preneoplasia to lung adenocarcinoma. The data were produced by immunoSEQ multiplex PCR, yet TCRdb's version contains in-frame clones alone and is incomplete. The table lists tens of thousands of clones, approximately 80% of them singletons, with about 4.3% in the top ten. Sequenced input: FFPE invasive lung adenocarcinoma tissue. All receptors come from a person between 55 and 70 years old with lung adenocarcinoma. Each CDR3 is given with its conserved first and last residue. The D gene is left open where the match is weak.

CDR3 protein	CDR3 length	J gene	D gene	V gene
CASSLTGDTQYF	12	TRBJ2-3	.	TRBV7-9
CSEKGPWGYTF	11	TRBJ1-2	.	TRBV29-1
CASSPGSSYEQYF	13	TRBJ2-7	.	TRBV5-4
CASSFGRQGPNEQYF	15	TRBJ2-7	TRBD1	TRBV18
CASSLRHYYEQYF	13	TRBJ2-7	.	TRBV23-1
CASTEQRGTNEKLFF	15	TRBJ1-4	.	TRBV6-1
CASSGDSNQPQHF	13	TRBJ1-5	TRBD1	TRBV2
CASSPGGQGNQPQHF	15	TRBJ1-5	.	TRBV7-2
CASKRIQETQYF	12	TRBJ2-5	.	TRBV5-1
CASSFDRVGNTEAFF	15	TRBJ1-1	TRBD1	TRBV27
CASSLQRDNNEQFF	14	TRBJ2-1	.	TRBV7-2
CASGLDPWTSRTYEQYF	17	TRBJ2-7	TRBD2	TRBV12-5
CASSSGNEQFF	11	TRBJ2-1	.	TRBV7-9
CASSFLSRNEQFF	13	TRBJ2-1	.	TRBV28
CASSLRDRMGGYTF	14	TRBJ1-2	TRBD1	TRBV7-9
CAWRYRGQGAEAFF	14	TRBJ1-1	TRBD1	TRBV30
CASSANTREQYF	12	TRBJ2-7	.	TRBV7-2
CASSPGGAGRRGTQYF	16	TRBJ2-3	.	TRBV11-2
CASSSGQSNYGYTF	14	TRBJ1-2	TRBD1	TRBV5-6
CASSHGRDNEQFF	13	TRBJ2-1	.	TRBV4-2
CAWSPSGTEFF	11	TRBJ1-2	TRBD1	TRBV30
CASSLETGAAYSNQPQHF	18	TRBJ1-5	.	TRBV7-9
CASSSRWGLAGGNEQFF	17	TRBJ2-1	TRBD2	TRBV28
CASSSSPTRSEKLFF	15	TRBJ1-4	.	TRBV2
CASRRTERNGYTF	13	TRBJ1-2	.	TRBV5-1
CASSLAASQETQYF	14	TRBJ2-5	.	TRBV5-1
CASSISLDSYNEQFF	15	TRBJ2-1	.	TRBV7-7
CASSVTSVGYEQYF	14	TRBJ2-7	TRBD2	TRBV9
CSARQETQYF	10	TRBJ2-5	.	TRBV20-1
CSARTGLETQYF	12	TRBJ2-5	TRBD1	TRBV29-1
CASTRTSGDTQYF	13	TRBJ2-3	TRBD2	TRBV4-2
CASGFGASGNYEQYF	15	TRBJ2-7	TRBD2	TRBV12-5
CASSDALNTEAFF	13	TRBJ1-1	.	TRBV28
CASSPGGYEQYF	12	TRBJ2-7	.	TRBV19
CASTLSGSAAQNGYEQYF	18	TRBJ2-7	TRBD2	TRBV28
CASSILAGLEQYF	13	TRBJ2-7	TRBD2	TRBV19
CASSNRESGTDTQYF	15	TRBJ2-3	.	TRBV27
CASYRERNYGYTF	13	TRBJ1-2	.	TRBV5-6
CASSLEAGLFGEQFF	15	TRBJ2-1	.	TRBV7-6
CASSSYGAWGANVLTF	16	TRBJ2-6	.	TRBV28
CASSLEAGGRDTQYF	15	TRBJ2-3	TRBD2	TRBV5-4
CAISDEEFYEQYF	13	TRBJ2-7	.	TRBV10-3
CASSDHGEQFF	11	TRBJ2-1	.	TRBV7-9
CASSPEGDEQYF	12	TRBJ2-7	.	TRBV18
CASSRAGGYQETQYF	15	TRBJ2-5	TRBD2	TRBV9
CASSLGWGEQETQYF	15	TRBJ2-5	.	TRBV5-1
CASSVIPPLVHEQYF	15	TRBJ2-7	.	TRBV28
CASSPNVGDTEAFF	14	TRBJ1-1	.	TRBV18
CASSLTFGGGQETQYF	16	TRBJ2-5	TRBD2	TRBV4-1
CASRSGTASGNTIYF	15	TRBJ1-3	TRBD1	TRBV6-5
CASSRDSGNTIYF	13	TRBJ1-3	.	TRBV9
CASSVDPGGTYEQYF	15	TRBJ2-7	TRBD2	TRBV9
CASSRGQTNTGELFF	15	TRBJ2-2	TRBD1	TRBV28
CASSDVGRGNTGELFF	16	TRBJ2-2	.	TRBV6-4
CASRRTGLNTEAFF	14	TRBJ1-1	.	TRBV10-2